Following are 22 T cell receptor beta chains from one sample sequenced in a study of shared clonotypes between healthy human individuals. The method was immunoSEQ multiplex PCR; TCRdb's version includes in-frame clones alone and lacks a portion of them. Here the sample spans a few million clones, 90% to 95% being singletons. Sequenced: naive CD4+ T cells from PBMCs. The subset is: CD45RA+ positively selected. The receptor set was obtained from a man aged 18 to 35 in good health. Some clones in this sample may be carry-over from other donors' samples.

The rearrangement uses TRBV15 and TRBJ1-2; the match to TRBD1 covers 12 bases. The length of the CDR3 is 16 residues. J was trimmed by 7 bases and V by 5 bases; bases with no gene match: 11. Germline CDR1 is LNHNV and CDR2 is YYDKDF (reference sequence). The CDR3 protein is CATSPPRDRGLGGYTF. The CDR3 DNA reads as TGTGCCACCAGCCCACCCCGGGACAGGGGGCTTGGTGGCTACACCTTC.

Regarding this clone: Other nucleotide sequences in the sample specify the same CDR3. This chain uses TRBV6-5 with TRBJ2-7; 7 bases map to TRBD1. This CDR3 comprises 13 residues. The germline CDR1 and CDR2 sequences are MNHEY and SVGAGI. The J segment lost 4 bases and the V segment lost 5 bases, leaving 5 bases of the junction unmatched. CDR3 amino acids: CASSRQGVYEQYF. As DNA, the CDR3 is TGTGCCAGCAGTCGACAGGGAGTATACGAGCAGTACTTC.

This clone was detected only once. J is TRBJ2-7 and V is TRBV11-2, with 8 bases fitting TRBD1. The CDR3 has 17 residues. V shed 5 bases, J shed 2 bases, and the junction held 14 bases outside the gene matches. Per the germline V gene, CDR1 is SGHAT and CDR2 is FQNNGV. CDR3 nucleotides: TGTGCCAGCAGCCAGAACAGGGGGAATGATCCAACCTACGAGCAGTACTTC. It encodes CASSQNRGNDPTYEQYF.

V usage is TRBV18 and J usage is TRBJ1-5; D is uncertain. Trimming pared 3 bases from V and 4 bases from J, leaving 10 bases between. CDR3 size: 14 residues. In germline, CDR1 is KGHSH, CDR2 LQKENI. DNA for the CDR3: TGTGCCAGCTCACCCGTGGATACGAATCAGCCCCAGCATTTT. The encoded protein is CASSPVDTNQPQHF.

V and J are TRBV28 and TRBJ2-6; TRBD2 might be the D (5 bases). This CDR3 is built from 17 residues. V lost 3 bases and J 0 bases, leaving 12 bases between the germline ends. The germline gives CDR1 MDHEN, CDR2 SYDVKM. The CDR3 DNA reads as TGTGCCAGCAGTTTGATCCGGGGTCGCTCTGGGGCCAACGTCCTGACTTTC. It specifies CASSLIRGRSGANVLTF.

The rearrangement uses TRBV9 and TRBJ2-7; possible D gene TRBD2, 7 bases. V lost 3 bases to trimming and J lost 6 bases, with 22 bases between them. CDR1 and CDR2 from the germline V gene are SGDLS and YYNGEE. This CDR3 has 16 residues. DNA of the CDR3: TGTGCCAGCAGCGAGCGGGGTGGGGACCGAGGGGGCGAGCAGTACTTC. Amino acid sequence: CASSERGGDRGGEQYF. Looking up the rest from reference TRBV9 and TRBJ2-7 gives the full variable domain: DSGVTQTPKHLITATGQRVTLRCSPRSGDLSVYWYQQSLDQGLQFLIQYYNGEERAKGNILERFSAQQFPDLHSELNLSSLELGDSALYFCASSERGGDRGGEQYFGPGTRLTVT.

The chain links TRBV15 to TRBJ2-1, with D possibly TRBD2 on 6 matching bases. The CDR3 covers 17 residues. Germline loops: CDR1 LNHNV, CDR2 YYDKDF (reference sequence). The V gene lost 1 base and the J gene lost 5 bases, with 18 bases spanning the gap. CDR3: CATSRGGGAPGDNEQFF. The CDR3, as DNA: TGTGCCACCAGCAGAGGCGGAGGAGCTCCGGGGGACAATGAGCAGTTCTTC.

The rearrangement links TRBV19 to TRBJ2-3, with a weak D call TRBD2 (5 bases). Germline CDR1 and CDR2: LNHDA and SQIVND (reference sequence). V was pared by 2 bases and J by 0 bases, with 15 bases between. The CDR3 spans 17 residues. CDR3 nucleotide sequence: TGTGCCAGTAGTATATTCTGGGGAGACCCTAGCACAGATACGCAGTATTTT. This translates into CASSIFWGDPSTDTQYF.

V usage is TRBV27 and J usage is TRBJ1-2, with 8 bases lining up with TRBD1. V shed 7 bases, J shed 4 bases, and the junction held 11 bases outside the gene matches. The CDR3 has 15 amino acids. Looked up from germline, CDR1 is MNHEY and CDR2 is SMNVEV (reference sequence). DNA for the CDR3: TGTGCCAGCACCATACTCCAGGGGGCGGGCTATGGCTACACCTTC. It is translated as CASTILQGAGYGYTF.

The V gene is TRBV28, the J gene TRBJ1-4; D unresolved. There are 15 residues in the CDR3. CDR1 is MDHEN, CDR2 SYDVKM, per germline. Deletions cut 4 bases from V and 3 bases from J, with 12 bases between. As DNA, the CDR3 is TGTGCCAGCAGTTCGACTGGGGTCCCTAATGAAAAACTGTTTTTT. This sequence encodes CASSSTGVPNEKLFF.

The genes are TRBV7-6 and TRBJ1-1; D remains unclear. Trimming removed 5 bases from V and 2 bases from J, with 12 bases in between. Looked up from germline, CDR1 is SGHVS and CDR2 is FNYEAQ. This CDR3 has 14 residues. CDR3 nucleotides: TGTGCCAGCAGCCTTCGAGAGAGAAACACTGAAGCTTTCTTT. This encodes CASSLRERNTEAFF.

This chain connects TRBV6-5 to TRBJ2-7; TRBD1 matches 10 bases. CDR3 length equals 15 residues. The germline V gene encodes CDR1 MNHEY and CDR2 SVGAGI. V lost 5 bases to trimming and J lost 6 bases; unmatched junction nucleotides: 10. CDR3 sequence reads: CASSKSGQGSREQYF. The CDR3 bases are TGTGCCAGCAGTAAATCGGGACAGGGGAGCCGCGAGCAGTACTTC.

This sequence joins TRBV4-1 and TRBJ2-1; TRBD2 is a possible D gene (5 bases). There are 15 residues in the CDR3. Germline loops: CDR1 MGHRA, CDR2 YSYEKL. V lost 0 bases to trimming and J lost 10 bases, with 16 bases between them. CDR3 residues: CASSQDIRGGPEQFF. CDR3 sequence (DNA): TGCGCCAGCAGCCAAGATATTCGGGGTGGCCCCGAGCAGTTCTTC.

This chain connects TRBV19 to TRBJ2-7; D could derive from TRBD1 or TRBD2 (5 bases each). Trimming stripped 6 bases from V and 6 bases from J, with 18 bases between. The germline CDR1 and CDR2 sequences are LNHDA and SQIVND (reference sequence). This CDR3 comprises 14 residues. Here the CDR3 reads CASRVREGQSEQYF. The CDR3 nucleotides are TGTGCCAGTAGAGTACGGGAAGGACAATCCGAGCAGTACTTC.

The chain carries TRBV18 and TRBJ1-1; D gene unclear. This CDR3 is built from 15 residues. Trimming removed 2 bases from V and 0 bases from J, with 10 bases in between. Germline V gene data show CDR1 as KGHSH and CDR2 as LQKENI. In DNA, the CDR3 is TGTGCCAGCTCACCAGAAGGGAGGATGAACACTGAAGCTTTCTTT. It encodes CASSPEGRMNTEAFF.

V gene TRBV21-1 combines with J gene TRBJ1-5. TRBV21-1 is marked as a pseudogene. The CDR3 is made up of 13 amino acids. The CDR3 DNA reads as TGTGCCAGCAGCATCAGAGGGCGTAGGCCCCAGCATTTT. Translation: CASSIRGRRPQHF.

J is TRBJ1-3 and V is TRBV5-1; D ambiguous. Germline V lookup: CDR1 SGHRS, CDR2 YFSETQ. This CDR3 spans 14 amino acids. Trimming shortened V by 2 bases and J by 1 base, and 7 bases separated the two germline ends. CDR3 nucleotide sequence: TGCGCCAGCAGCTTCTCCGATTCTGGAAACACCATATATTTT. It is translated as CASSFSDSGNTIYF.

J is TRBJ2-7 and V is TRBV28; the D is unclear. The V and J ends lost 6 bases and 4 bases respectively, with 7 bases between them. This CDR3 comprises 11 residues. The germline CDR1 and CDR2 sequences are MDHEN and SYDVKM. In DNA form, the CDR3 reads TGTGCCAGCAGGGCTAATTACGAGCAGTACTTC. Translation: CASRANYEQYF.

This sequence joins TRBV5-1 and TRBJ1-2; 7 bases are a match to TRBD1. The CDR3 contains 18 residues. The trim removed 0 bases at V and 0 bases at J, leaving 11 bases unmatched. The germline V gene encodes CDR1 SGHRS and CDR2 YFSETQ. In nucleotides, the CDR3 is TGCGCCAGCAGCTTGGACGACAGGGCTCTCCCATCTAACTATGGCTACACCTTC. This sequence encodes CASSLDDRALPSNYGYTF.

The chain has TRBV11-1 and TRBJ2-7; 9 nucleotides agree with TRBD1. The CDR3 runs to 14 residues. Germline V gene sequence: CDR1 SGHAT, CDR2 FQDESV (reference sequence). With V trimmed by 5 bases and J by 2 bases, 4 bases remained unmatched. CDR3 residues: CASSPRQGAYEQYF. The CDR3 DNA is TGTGCCAGCAGCCCCAGACAGGGGGCCTACGAGCAGTACTTC.

The CDR3 DNA reads as TGCGCCAGCAGCCAAGGGGAAAATGAAAAACTGTTTTTT. Translating it yields CASSQGENEKLFF. V gene TRBV4-3 combines with J gene TRBJ1-4; D gene ambiguous. The CDR3 runs 13 residues. CDR1 and CDR2 from the germline V gene are LGHNA and YSLEER. The V end lost 1 base, the J end lost 5 bases, and 5 bases lay between the germline ends.

The chain is built from TRBV4-1 and TRBJ2-7; TRBD2 agrees at 10 bases. CDR1 and CDR2 (germline): MGHRA, YSYEKL. V lost 1 base and J lost 6; bases outside the gene matches: 6. CDR3 length equals 15 residues. CDR3 amino acids: CASSQVGSGRPEQYF. CDR3 DNA sequence: TGCGCCAGCAGCCAAGTTGGTAGCGGGAGGCCCGAGCAGTACTTC.